Listed below are T cell receptor beta chains from one sample, sequenced in a study of molecular identifiers for immune sequencing clone quantification. TCRdb re-called the PCR reads with MiXCR, one entry per CDR3 protein. The sample carries some 65,000 distinct CDR3 sequences, less than 20% recorded once. Sequencing was performed on naive CD8+ T cells from blood, with Jurkat cell RNA spiked in. The receptors were gathered from a human donor in good health. Some libraries in this study had Jurkat cell RNA spiked in. Each CDR3 is given without its conserved first and last residue.

14	TRBV12-3/TRBV12-4	TRBJ2-2	ASSLIRPALSGELF
15	TRBV5-4	TRBJ2-7	ASSYRLAGGFPYEQY
13	TRBV27	TRBJ2-1	ASSLWTGGVDEQF
11	TRBV25-1	TRBJ2-7	ASSATGLGEQY
11	TRBV7-8	TRBJ2-2	ATRGSNTGELF
11	TRBV29-1	TRBJ1-4	SVGQGGDEKLF
13	TRBV29-1	TRBJ2-7	SVEVSGGVTYEQY
12	TRBV7-9	TRBJ2-7	ASSAGTGTYEQY
12	TRBV24-1	TRBJ2-3	ATSDFGITDTQY
14	TRBV24-1	TRBJ1-1	ATSPGSHEVNTEAF
12	TRBV27	TRBJ2-5	ASSSWGREETQY
12	TRBV4-1	TRBJ2-3	ASSQDWGQGPQY
11	TRBV27	TRBJ1-1	ASSLTINTEAF
14	TRBV11-2	TRBJ2-3	ASSPLAGKGADTQY
15	TRBV19	TRBJ1-5	ASSRRQGAVSNQPQH
13	TRBV7-3	TRBJ2-7	ASSLGLASSYEQY
12	TRBV20-1	TRBJ2-1	SARRLANYNEQF
14	TRBV6-5	TRBJ2-3	ASSQVPAGGPDTQY
12	TRBV4-1	TRBJ2-7	ASSPRTSGYEQY
17	TRBV23-1	TRBJ2-1	ASSYRDRGLISSYNEQF
13	TRBV4-1	TRBJ2-1	ARSLGLAGVPEQF
16	TRBV5-1	TRBJ2-2	ASSFSSWTAGNTGELF
13	TRBV4-1	TRBJ2-7	ASSQDGPGPYEQY
13	TRBV9	TRBJ2-1	ASSVAGVVYNEQF
12	TRBV7-9	TRBJ2-5	ASSLVLTQETQY
14	TRBV24-1	TRBJ2-2	ATSDPTSSNTGELF
11	TRBV7-6	TRBJ2-3	ASSAGVGDTQY
11	TRBV4-1	TRBJ1-1	ASSQEKNTEAF
12	TRBV24-1	TRBJ2-3	ATSAGGPEDTQY
17	TRBV27	TRBJ2-4	ASSSAWTVEGLAKNIQY
12	TRBV20-1	TRBJ2-7	SAGTSGDSYEQY
14	TRBV11-2	TRBJ2-7	ASSSPRTEYGHEQY
12	TRBV27	TRBJ2-7	ASSLFPGTYEQY
16	TRBV4-1	TRBJ2-1	ASSPVHRVAGGPGEQF
11	TRBV2	TRBJ2-5	ASRKDWQETQY
14	TRBV28	TRBJ2-5	ASSLTSGPIGETQY
12	TRBV6-5	TRBJ2-7	ASSYHGSSYEQY
13	TRBV6-2/TRBV6-3	TRBJ2-1	ASSLAGGTYNEQF
15	TRBV6-6	TRBJ2-3	ASSYSTLAGAGDTQY
14	TRBV4-1	TRBJ1-1	ASSQFTGGMNTEAF
13	TRBV28	TRBJ2-1	ASSLLAGVYNEQF
14	TRBV7-2	TRBJ2-1	ASSLAAQGALNEQF
10	TRBV4-1	TRBJ2-7	ASSQVNYEQY
10	TRBV6-5	TRBJ2-2	ASSFRGGELF
12	TRBV20-1	TRBJ2-7	SARPTGVTYEQY
11	TRBV11-1	TRBJ2-1	ASSPEGGYVQF
11	TRBV30	TRBJ1-2	AWSVQGIYGYT
15	TRBV6-2/TRBV6-3	TRBJ2-2	ASAKFMWEHLTGELF
14	TRBV7-9	TRBJ2-3	ASSLAGGQESDTQY